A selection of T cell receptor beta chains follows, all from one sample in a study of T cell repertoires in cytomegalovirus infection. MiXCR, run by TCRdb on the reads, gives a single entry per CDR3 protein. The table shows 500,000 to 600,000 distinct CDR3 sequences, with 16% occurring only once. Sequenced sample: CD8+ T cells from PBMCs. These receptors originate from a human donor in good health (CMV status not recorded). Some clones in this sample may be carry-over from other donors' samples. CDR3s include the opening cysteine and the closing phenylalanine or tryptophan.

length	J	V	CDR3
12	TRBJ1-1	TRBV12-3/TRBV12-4	CASSLGRLEAFF
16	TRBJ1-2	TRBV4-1	CASSQVGQGARCGYTF
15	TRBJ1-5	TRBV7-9	CASSLMTDSNQPQHF
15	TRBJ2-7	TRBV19	CASSPGQGGIYEQYF
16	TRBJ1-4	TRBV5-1	CASSWGGGRTNEKLFF
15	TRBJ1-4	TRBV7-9	CASSGPPAGVEKLFF
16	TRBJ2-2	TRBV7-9	CASSPGGDRNTGELFF
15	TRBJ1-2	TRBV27	CASSSSLGWENGYTF
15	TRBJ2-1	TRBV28	CASSNLEGIMDEQFF
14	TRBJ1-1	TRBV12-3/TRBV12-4	CASSFGPSITEAFF
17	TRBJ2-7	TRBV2	CASSLSGQTDPSYEQYF
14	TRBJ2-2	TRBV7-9	CASSQLTSPGELFF
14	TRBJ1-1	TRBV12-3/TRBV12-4	CASSSGSVQTEAFF
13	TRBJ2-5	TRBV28	CATSLSGEETQYF
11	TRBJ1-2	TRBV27	CTSSQNGGYTF
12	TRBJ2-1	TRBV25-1	CASSEGRPEQFF
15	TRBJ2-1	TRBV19	CASSMASGTYNEQFF
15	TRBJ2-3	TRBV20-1	CSARTTEASTDTQYF
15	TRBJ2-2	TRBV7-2	CASSLARPVTGELFF
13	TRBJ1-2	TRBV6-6	CASSWDNNYGYTF
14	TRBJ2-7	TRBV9	CASSTGRFNYEQYF
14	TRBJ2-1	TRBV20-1	CSARVRASYNEQFF
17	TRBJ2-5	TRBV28	CASSLKTSGRDKETQYF
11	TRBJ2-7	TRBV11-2	CASRRGDEQYF
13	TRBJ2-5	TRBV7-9	CASSSVVVETQYF
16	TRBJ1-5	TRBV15	CATSSAPGTLYQPQHF
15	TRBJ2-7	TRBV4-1	CASSQDRSGSYEQYF
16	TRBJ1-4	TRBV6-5	CASQPGQGFIIEKLFF
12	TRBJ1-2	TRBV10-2	CASSVAANGYTF
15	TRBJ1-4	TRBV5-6	CASSSQGWTNEKLFF
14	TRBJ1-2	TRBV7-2	CATPSNRGTMDYTF
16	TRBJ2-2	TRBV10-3	CAISDEAGVLTGELFF
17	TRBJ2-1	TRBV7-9	CASSLGPGLAEDNEQFF
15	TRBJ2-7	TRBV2	CASRTPDRGQFEQYF
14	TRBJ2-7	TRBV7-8	CATDSRQGDYEQYF
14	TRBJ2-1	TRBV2	CVSKETSGSGEQFF
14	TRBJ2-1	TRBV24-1	CATSDSGTDNEQFF
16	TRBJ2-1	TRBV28	CASSLRRETQDNEQFF
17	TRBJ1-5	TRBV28	CASSLMGHPYSNQPQHF
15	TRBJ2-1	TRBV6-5	CASRDPGLGHGEQFF
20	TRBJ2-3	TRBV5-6	CASSPTTPTLSSGKLHTKYF
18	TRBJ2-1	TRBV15	CATSRGGLGLMSYNEQFF
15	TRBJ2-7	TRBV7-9	CASSLNPTGGHEQYF
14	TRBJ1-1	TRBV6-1	CASSDAGANTEAFF
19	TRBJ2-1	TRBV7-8	CASSHPRHLAGGAYNEQFF
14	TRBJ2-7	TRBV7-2	CASSLGHSIYEQYF
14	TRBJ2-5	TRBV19	CASSILGGRETQYF
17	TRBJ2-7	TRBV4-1	CASSQGSEGAVSYEQYF
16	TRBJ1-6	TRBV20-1	CSARDRPQGTHSPLHF
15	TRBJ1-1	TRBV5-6	CASSSKPTGVPEAFF
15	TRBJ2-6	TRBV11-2	CASSLGFDGANVLTF
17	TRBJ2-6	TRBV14	CASSRTGVDSGANVLTF